This T cell receptor (beta chain) is drawn from a study of long-term antiretroviral therapy in people with HIV. V was cut by 4 bases and J by 1 base, with 11 bases left in between. This CDR3 is built from 14 residues. The germline V gene has CDR1 SGDLS and CDR2 YYNGEE. Researchers ran immunoSEQ v3.0 at survey level. The repertoire was sequenced with immunoSEQ multiplex PCR; TCRdb's copy has only in-frame clones and lacks some. The sample records approximately 31,000 clones, 60% to 85% being singletons. The receptor comes from a woman aged 50 to 60 with HIV. The material was unsorted PBMCs, obtained 3.1 years after starting antiretroviral therapy. The chain links TRBV9 to TRBJ1-1, with D perhaps TRBD1 (6 bases). CDR3 sequence (DNA): TGTGCCAGCAGCACCGGACAGAGGAACACTGAAGCTTTCTTT. Amino acid sequence: CASSTGQRNTEAFF.